These T cell receptor beta chains were read from a single sample in a study of T cells in Graves' hyperthyroidism and ophthalmopathy. TCRdb re-called the multiplex PCR reads with MiXCR, one entry per CDR3 protein. The data contain about 300,000 distinct CDR3 sequences, about 14% of them singletons. Specimen: blood. The receptors were gathered from a woman aged 25 to 45 with Graves' hyperthyroidism that later progressed to Graves' ophthalmopathy. CDR3s include the opening cysteine and the closing phenylalanine or tryptophan. The order of the fields is V gene, D gene, J gene, clone size, CDR3 protein, CDR3 DNA. A D gene is named only where the DNA matches it firmly. Clone size is not always given. Where it is, it says once, few, many or a class for expanded clones.

v_gene: TRBV6-5
d_gene: TRBD1
j_gene: TRBJ1-6
abundance: NA
CDR3aa: CASSPGTAAVPLHF
CDR3nt: TGTGCCAGCAGTCCGGGGACAGCGGCCGTCCCCCTCCACTTT

v_gene: TRBV29-1
d_gene: NA
j_gene: TRBJ1-2
abundance: many
CDR3aa: CGAREGNYGYTF
CDR3nt: TGCGGCGCCCGGGAGGGCAACTATGGCTACACCTTC

v_gene: TRBV5-6
d_gene: TRBD2
j_gene: TRBJ2-4
abundance: NA
CDR3aa: CASSPTSGGEAKNIQYF
CDR3nt: TGTGCCAGCAGCCCAACTAGCGGGGGCGAAGCCAAAAACATTCAGTACTTC

v_gene: TRBV7-3
d_gene: NA
j_gene: TRBJ2-1
abundance: many
CDR3aa: CASSLPGLPNEQFF
CDR3nt: TGTGCCAGCAGCTTGCCGGGACTCCCCAATGAGCAGTTCTTC

v_gene: TRBV20-1
d_gene: NA
j_gene: TRBJ2-1
abundance: many
CDR3aa: CSAAVHNEQFF
CDR3nt: TGCAGTGCCGCGGTCCACAATGAGCAGTTCTTC

v_gene: TRBV27
d_gene: TRBD1
j_gene: TRBJ1-1
abundance: many
CDR3aa: CASSLSSGGEGAFF
CDR3nt: TGTGCCAGCAGTTTATCGTCAGGGGGCGAAGGAGCTTTCTTT

v_gene: TRBV7-8
d_gene: NA
j_gene: TRBJ1-6
abundance: NA
CDR3aa: CASSSTPGSPLHF
CDR3nt: TGCGCCAGCAGCTCGACGCCGGGATCACCCCTCCACTTT

v_gene: TRBV20-1
d_gene: TRBD2
j_gene: TRBJ2-3
abundance: many
CDR3aa: CSARDLQRDGTDTQYF
CDR3nt: TGCAGTGCTAGAGATCTCCAGCGGGATGGCACAGATACGCAGTATTTT

v_gene: TRBV7-9
d_gene: TRBD2
j_gene: TRBJ2-3
abundance: many
CDR3aa: CASSPRASGVTDTQYF
CDR3nt: TGTGCCAGCAGCCCCAGGGCTAGCGGGGTCACAGATACGCAGTATTTT

v_gene: TRBV6-2/TRBV6-3
d_gene: TRBD1
j_gene: TRBJ2-2
abundance: many
CDR3aa: CAASPGTGNTGELFF
CDR3nt: TGTGCCGCAAGTCCCGGGACAGGGAACACCGGGGAGCTGTTTTTT

v_gene: TRBV10-3
d_gene: NA
j_gene: TRBJ2-1
abundance: NA
CDR3aa: CAISGRQGKGNEQFF
CDR3nt: TGTGCCATCAGTGGGAGGCAGGGGAAAGGCAATGAGCAGTTCTTC

v_gene: TRBV7-2
d_gene: TRBD2
j_gene: TRBJ2-1
abundance: many
CDR3aa: CASSISSSGYRGEQFF
CDR3nt: TGTGCCAGCAGCATTTCTAGTAGCGGGTATCGGGGTGAGCAGTTCTTC

v_gene: TRBV14
d_gene: NA
j_gene: TRBJ2-3
abundance: few
CDR3aa: CASSQDPKEADTQYF
CDR3nt: TGTGCCAGCAGCCAAGATCCCAAGGAAGCAGATACGCAGTATTTT

v_gene: TRBV13
d_gene: NA
j_gene: TRBJ2-1
abundance: many
CDR3aa: CASSWTANNEQFF
CDR3nt: TGTGCCAGCAGCTGGACGGCAAACAATGAGCAGTTCTTC

v_gene: TRBV7-2
d_gene: TRBD1
j_gene: TRBJ2-3
abundance: many
CDR3aa: CASSLVGQGRGNTQYF
CDR3nt: TGTGCCAGCAGCTTAGTGGGACAGGGTAGGGGTAATACGCAGTATTTT

v_gene: TRBV27
d_gene: TRBD2
j_gene: TRBJ2-3
abundance: many
CDR3aa: CASSLAGLAEADTQYF
CDR3nt: TGTGCCAGCAGTTTGGCGGGACTAGCTGAGGCAGATACGCAGTATTTT

v_gene: TRBV10-3
d_gene: NA
j_gene: TRBJ2-1
abundance: many
CDR3aa: CAISASTQYNEQFF
CDR3nt: TGTGCCATCAGCGCTTCTACGCAATACAATGAGCAGTTCTTC